Listed here are 4 T cell receptor beta chains from one sample, sequenced in a study of graft-versus-host responses after intestinal transplantation. Processing of graft tissue released intraepithelial and lamina propria lymphocytes. This table comes from immunoSEQ multiplex PCR, and its TCRdb copy is limited to in-frame clones, with some not included. The table includes roughly 15,000 clones, around three quarters detected once. The sequences come from ileum tissue, collected roughly 460 days after intestinal transplant. The receptors were sampled from a human patient who received an intestinal transplant, so some T cells may come from the graft donor.

The chain couples TRBV5-6 to TRBJ2-5, with D perhaps TRBD2 (6 bases). The J call is uncertain, as TRBJ2-7 better fits the DNA end. CDR3 length: 15 amino acids. Per the germline V gene, CDR1 is SGHDT and CDR2 is YYEEEE. The CDR3 sequence: CASSLGETGAYEQYF. The CDR3 DNA sequence: TGTGCCAGCAGCTTGGGCGAGACGGGGGCCTACGAGCAGTACTTC.

Written as DNA, the CDR3 is TGTGCCAGCTTGGAGTCCGAGCGGGGGGACTACGAGCAGTACTTC. Translated, it gives CASLESERGDYEQYF. The chain combines TRBV2 with TRBJ2-7; TRBD2 matches 9 bases. V gave up 8 bases and J gave up 3 bases; unmatched junction bases: 11. Germline CDR1 is SNHLY and CDR2 is FYNNEI. The CDR3 has 15 residues.

V usage is TRBV9 and J usage is TRBJ2-7, with D perhaps TRBD1 or TRBD2 (5 bases each). Germline V gives CDR1 SGDLS, CDR2 YYNGEE. The CDR3 contains 14 residues. With 3 bases removed from V and 5 bases from J, the gap between germline ends came to 15 bases. CDR3 in DNA: TGTGCCAGCAGCGCTACGGGGACCTTGGACGAGCAGTACTTC. Its translation: CASSATGTLDEQYF.

This chain links TRBV29-1 with TRBJ2-3, with TRBD2 matching 9 bases. Trimming cost V 4 bases and J 4 bases; bases outside gene matches: 6. This CDR3 comprises 14 residues. Germline V gene lookup returns CDR1 SQVTM and CDR2 ANQGSEA. The CDR3: CSVVGGRAADTQYF. CDR3 coding DNA: TGCAGCGTTGTTGGCGGGAGGGCGGCAGATACGCAGTATTTT.